The 9 T cell receptor beta chains listed next were all sequenced from one sample in a study of graft-versus-host responses after intestinal transplantation. TCRdb's table, derived via immunoSEQ multiplex PCR, lists solely in-frame clones and lacks some. This table has about 97,000 clones, 85% to 95% appearing once. Their cognate antigens are unknown. Here the sequenced sample was unstimulated CD8+ T cells sorted from spleen or lymph node cells, taken before transplant. These receptors were collected from a human donor who was the organ donor for an intestinal transplant.

This chain uses TRBV6-1 with TRBJ2-7, with D perhaps TRBD2 (6 bases). Trimming cost V 8 bases and J 3 bases, with 14 bases left between them. CDR1 and CDR2 (germline): MNHNS, SASEGT. This CDR3 is 13 amino acids long. CDR3 in DNA: TGTGCCAGCGGCCCCCGGGAGAACTACGAGCAGTACTTC. The encoded protein is CASGPRENYEQYF.

This clone occurred once. The chain links TRBV2 to TRBJ2-7, with 8 bases fitting TRBD2. The CDR3 is made up of 15 amino acids. Germline CDR1 reads SNHLY; CDR2 reads FYNNEI. V was clipped by 8 bases and J by 0 bases; unmatched bases: 9. The CDR3 here is CASWGLAGSSYEQYF. The CDR3 nucleotides read TGTGCCAGCTGGGGGTTAGCGGGGAGCTCCTACGAGCAGTACTTC.

The chain links TRBV11-2 to TRBJ1-2; tentatively, D is TRBD1 (5 bases). The germline V and J ends were trimmed by 5 bases and 1 base, with 14 bases remaining between them. CDR1 is SGHAT and CDR2 is FQNNGV in the germline V gene. CDR3 size: 15 residues. In nucleotides, the CDR3 is TGTGCCAGCAGCGACCCCCGGAGGGGTAACTATGGCTACACCTTC. It is translated as CASSDPRRGNYGYTF.

The chain employs TRBV7-9 and TRBJ1-4; TRBD1 matches 8 bases. Germline loops: CDR1 SEHNR, CDR2 FQNEAQ (reference sequence). J was trimmed by 5 bases and V by 5 bases; bases with no gene match: 7. This CDR3 contains 15 residues. CDR3 sequence: CASSRPDRANEKLFF. CDR3 DNA sequence: TGTGCCAGCAGCCGCCCGGACAGGGCCAATGAAAAACTGTTTTTT.

This sequence joins TRBV28 and TRBJ2-2; 13 nucleotides agree with TRBD2. CDR1 MDHEN and CDR2 SYDVKM come from the germline V gene. Trimming at V came to 4 bases and at J to 5 bases, leaving 7 bases not matched to a gene. The CDR3 sequence is 17 residues long. The DNA of the CDR3 is TGTGCCAGCAGTTCCCGGACTAGCGGGAGTTGGACCGGGGAGCTGTTTTTT. It is translated as CASSSRTSGSWTGELFF. Drawing the rest from reference TRBV28 and TRBJ2-2, the complete variable domain is DVKVTQSSRYLVKRTGEKVFLECVQDMDHENMFWYRQDPGLGLRLIYFSYDVKMKEKGDIPEGYSVSREKKERFSLILESASTNQTSMYLCASSSRTSGSWTGELFFGEGSRLTVL.

The rearrangement uses TRBV13 and TRBJ2-6, with 9 bases matching TRBD1. The CDR3 spans 16 residues. In germline, CDR1 is PRHDT, CDR2 FYEKMQ (reference sequence). J was trimmed by 4 bases and V by 4 bases; bases with no gene match: 5. CDR3 sequence reads: CASSSEQGAGANVLTF. CDR3 nucleotide sequence: TGTGCCAGCAGCTCCGAACAGGGGGCAGGGGCCAACGTCCTGACTTTC.

This clone was observed a few times. The chain carries TRBV29-1 and TRBJ2-1; 9 bases match TRBD2. The CDR3 is 18 residues long. Germline V gene sequence: CDR1 SQVTM, CDR2 ANQGSEA. V shed 0 bases, J shed 5 bases, and the junction held 14 bases outside the gene matches. Here the CDR3 DNA reads TGCAGCGTTGAAGACACGAAGCTTCTAGCGGGACGCCACAATGAGCAGTTCTTC. Translated, it gives CSVEDTKLLAGRHNEQFF.

On this clone: Other DNA sequences in this sample translate to the same CDR3. The chain carries TRBV5-1 and TRBJ2-3, with D maybe TRBD2 (5 bases). The CDR3 length is 15 residues. CDR1 is SGHRS and CDR2 is YFSETQ in the germline V gene. V lost 1 base to trimming and J lost 0 bases, with 9 bases between them. CDR3 in DNA: TGCGCCAGCAGCTTGAGCGGAAGAAGCACAGATACGCAGTATTTT. Amino acid sequence: CASSLSGRSTDTQYF.

V usage is TRBV19 and J usage is TRBJ2-1; 8 nucleotides line up with TRBD1. V shed 6 bases, J shed 9 bases, and the junction held 7 bases outside the gene matches. Germline lookup yields CDR1 LNHDA and CDR2 SQIVND (reference sequence). The CDR3 spans 13 residues. In DNA, the CDR3 is TGTGCCAGTAGGACTGGACAGGGTGGTGAGCAGTTCTTC. The encoded protein is CASRTGQGGEQFF.